This T cell receptor beta chain derives from a study of T cell repertoires in aging, cancer and after chemotherapy. In its sample, this clonotype was seen a few times. The target antigen is unknown. The study's findings and limits: Age-matched healthy donors had significantly more diverse, less clonal blood TCR repertoires than untreated cancer patients. In healthy donors, age-related TCR diversity loss mainly reflected lost richness. Across the chemotherapy interval, each cancer cohort showed higher median generation probability, suggesting thymic rebound.

A mixed TRB-A/B primer pool amplified rearranged TRB by multiplex touch-down PCR. TCRdb passed the multiplex PCR reads through MiXCR, listing each CDR3 protein once. In the table there are 9,500 to 15,000 distinct CDR3 sequences, roughly 32% of which are singletons. The CDR3 runs 14 residues. Germline loops: CDR1 MNHEY, CDR2 SVGEGT. The trim removed 4 bases at V and 5 bases at J, leaving 7 bases unmatched. The template was genomic DNA from peripheral blood, not RNA. Input material: blood. This TCR came from a human donor in good health. The donor label of this sample is uncertain. This chain joins TRBV6-2 or TRBV6-3 and TRBJ1-2; 7 nucleotides align to TRBD1. CDR3 coding DNA: TGTGCCAGCAGTTTCTCAGGGGGAAGTTATGGCTACACCTTC. Translated: CASSFSGGSYGYTF.